A single sample gave rise to the 18 T cell receptor beta chains below, sequenced in a study of shared clonotypes between healthy human individuals. Profiling relied on immunoSEQ multiplex PCR, and the TCRdb table lists in-frame clones only, not all of them. In the table there are roughly 660,000 clones, less than 95% of which are singletons. Sequencing was performed on memory CD8+ T cells from PBMCs. As for subset: CD45RO+ cells pooled with CCR7-negative TemRA cells. All receptors derive from a man between 18 and 29 years old in good health. Some clones in this sample may be carry-over from other donors' samples.

The chain couples TRBV15 to TRBJ2-1; a weak D match, TRBD2 (5 bases). Trimming removed 7 bases at V and 5 bases at J, with 15 bases between. The CDR3 sequence is 14 residues long. Per germline, CDR1 LNHNV and CDR2 YYDKDF (reference sequence). The CDR3 reads CATTSGSPNNEQFF. Here the CDR3 DNA reads TGTGCCACCACCTCGGGGTCCCCAAACAATGAGCAGTTCTTC.

This clone was detected ten times or more. This rearrangement joins TRBV5-1 to TRBJ2-7, with D possibly being TRBD1 (5 bases). Germline V gene sequence: CDR1 SGHRS, CDR2 YFSETQ. The CDR3 has 15 residues. Between the trimmed V and J ends, which lost 4 bases and 0 bases, there was a span of 14 bases. CDR3: CASSPSMGLSYEQYF. CDR3 bases: TGCGCCAGCAGCCCCTCCATGGGGCTCTCCTACGAGCAGTACTTC. The full variable domain, with the rest looked up from reference TRBV5-1 and TRBJ2-7, is KAGVTQTPRYLIKTRGQQVTLSCSPISGHRSVSWYQQTPGQGLQFLFEYFSETQRNKGNFPGRFSGRQFSNSRSEMNVSTLELGDSALYLCASSPSMGLSYEQYFGPGTRLTVT.

The chain employs TRBV5-6 and TRBJ2-5, with TRBD1 matching 10 bases. Germline V gene data show CDR1 as SGHDT and CDR2 as YYEEEE. V was clipped by 4 bases and J by 1 base; unmatched bases: 7. The CDR3 has 16 residues. Here the CDR3 DNA reads TGTGCCAGCAGCCCAGACAGGGGGCTAGCCCAAGAGACCCAGTACTTC. It yields the protein CASSPDRGLAQETQYF.

Written as DNA, the CDR3 is TGTGCCAGCAGCCCAGGGTTGAGGGTTTCCAATGAGCAGTTCTTC. Its translation: CASSPGLRVSNEQFF. This chain connects TRBV7-9 to TRBJ2-1; D could derive from TRBD1 or TRBD2 (5 bases each). Looked up from germline, CDR1 is SEHNR and CDR2 is FQNEAQ (reference sequence). V was pared by 5 bases and J by 6 bases, with 17 bases between. This CDR3 is 15 amino acids long.

This clone was seen a single time. Other DNA sequences of this sample code for an identical CDR3. The chain is built from TRBV19 and TRBJ2-1; 14 bases map to TRBD2. The CDR3 is made up of 15 amino acids. Germline V gene data show CDR1 as LNHDA and CDR2 as SQIVND (reference sequence). Germline trimming cut 3 bases from V and 7 bases from J; bases unmatched to any gene: 2. The CDR3 sequence: CASSIGTSGSNEQFF. CDR3 sequence (DNA): TGTGCCAGTAGTATTGGGACTAGCGGGAGTAATGAGCAGTTCTTC.

The sample holds one count of this clone. The chain joins TRBV29-1 to TRBJ1-2; TRBD1 matches 7 bases. V lost 7 bases, J lost 8 bases, and 13 bases stayed unmatched. Germline loops: CDR1 SQVTM, CDR2 ANQGSEA. This CDR3 has 13 residues. CDR3 nucleotides: TGCAGCGGAGTCCCAGGGGGAGGTGAAGGCTACACCTTC. It encodes CSGVPGGGEGYTF.

The chain joins TRBV10-2 to TRBJ2-7; the D gene is possibly TRBD2 (5 bases). CDR3 length equals 14 residues. Germline CDR1 WSHSY, CDR2 SAAADI. The V end was cut by 4 bases, the J end by 7 bases, with 17 bases between. CDR3 nucleotide sequence: TGCGCCAGCAGTGTCGGGCTAGGACTGGAAGAGCAGTACTTC. Its protein is CASSVGLGLEEQYF.

This rearrangement joins TRBV4-1 to TRBJ2-1, with TRBD1 identical over 8 bases. The J segment lost 7 bases and the V segment lost 0 bases, leaving 8 bases of the junction unmatched. The CDR3 length is 16 residues. The germline V gene encodes CDR1 MGHRA and CDR2 YSYEKL. Here the CDR3 reads CASSQDPRGLENEQFF. The DNA of the CDR3 is TGCGCCAGCAGCCAAGATCCCAGGGGGCTGGAGAATGAGCAGTTCTTC.

With regard to this clone: The CDR3 end shows no conserved phenylalanine or tryptophan, and so a read error is likely. The chain has TRBV4-1 and TRBJ1-2, with D unclear. Germline loops: CDR1 MGHRA, CDR2 YSYEKL. This CDR3 has 13 amino acids. The V and J ends lost 1 base and 4 bases respectively, with 7 bases between them. The CDR3 region is CASSQAPFYGYTL. The CDR3, as DNA: TGCGCCAGCAGCCAAGCCCCCTTCTATGGCTACACCCTC.

The V and J genes are TRBV7-9 and TRBJ1-2, with TRBD1 as a possible D gene (6 bases). V gave up 3 bases and J gave up 6 bases, with 14 bases separating them. CDR3 length equals 14 residues. Germline V gene sequence: CDR1 SEHNR, CDR2 FQNEAQ (reference sequence). CDR3 DNA sequence: TGTGCCAGCAGCTTCCAGGCGGGGGGCGATGGCTACACCTTC. Amino acid sequence: CASSFQAGGDGYTF.

This chain connects TRBV28 to TRBJ2-3; 9 bases agree with TRBD2. This CDR3 is 14 amino acids long. CDR1 and CDR2 from the germline V gene are MDHEN and SYDVKM. With V trimmed by 8 bases and J by 2 bases, 5 bases remained unmatched. CDR3 region: CASSLAGFTDTQYF. CDR3 nucleotide sequence: TGTGCCAGCTCCCTAGCGGGGTTCACAGATACGCAGTATTTT.

The chain joins TRBV27 to TRBJ1-1; TRBD1 matches at 9 bases. Germline V gene sequence: CDR1 MNHEY, CDR2 SMNVEV (reference sequence). J gave up 4 bases and V 3 bases, and 6 bases lay outside the gene matches. The CDR3 covers 15 residues. The CDR3 sequence is CASSFGDRGVTEAFF. In nucleotides, the CDR3 is TGTGCCAGCAGTTTCGGCGACAGGGGGGTCACTGAAGCTTTCTTT.

Many counts were recorded for this clone. The sample has other DNA sequences that encode this CDR3 too. The CDR3: CASSVAGGSTDTQYF. CDR3 nucleotide sequence: TGTGCCAGCAGCGTGGCGGGGGGATCCACAGATACGCAGTATTTT. J is TRBJ2-3 and V is TRBV9; 8 bases map to TRBD2. CDR3 length: 15 amino acids. Germline-derived CDR1 and CDR2 are SGDLS and YYNGEE. Trimming removed 2 bases from V and 2 bases from J; junction bases left unmatched: 4.

The chain carries TRBV27 and TRBJ2-5; 9 bases line up with TRBD1. This CDR3 is built from 16 residues. Germline trimming cut 2 bases from V and 6 bases from J; bases unmatched to any gene: 10. Germline-derived CDR1 and CDR2 are MNHEY and SMNVEV (reference sequence). The CDR3 nucleotides read TGTGCCAGCAGTTTACTCGCGGACAGGGGAATAAAGACCCAGTACTTC. Amino acid sequence: CASSLLADRGIKTQYF.

The rearrangement joins TRBV15 to TRBJ1-5; D uncertain. Trimming took 3 bases from V and 7 from J, leaving 16 bases between them. CDR1 is LNHNV and CDR2 is YYDKDF in the germline V gene (reference sequence). The CDR3 length is 15 residues. The CDR3 DNA reads as TGTGCCACCAGCAGGGATCGCGGGCATAAACAGCCCCAGCATTTT. Protein sequence: CATSRDRGHKQPQHF.

The chain uses TRBV27 and TRBJ1-1; D possibly corresponds to TRBD1 (5 bases). Germline assignment: CDR1 MNHEY and CDR2 SMNVEV (reference sequence). The CDR3 loop spans 15 amino acids. Deletions cut 0 bases from V and 4 bases from J, with 12 bases between. DNA of the CDR3: TGTGCCAGCAGTTTATCGGGGGGAGTTAGCACTGAAGCTTTCTTT. Protein sequence: CASSLSGGVSTEAFF.

This chain connects TRBV11-2 to TRBJ1-1; D unresolved. V gave up 6 bases and J gave up 1 base, with 12 bases separating them. CDR1 and CDR2 from the germline V gene are SGHAT and FQNNGV. The length of the CDR3 is 14 residues. The DNA of the CDR3 is TGTGCCAGCAGATGGATCCGGGGGAACACTGAAGCTTTCTTT. This encodes CASRWIRGNTEAFF.

V is TRBV4-3 and J is TRBJ2-7, with 7 bases aligning to TRBD1. Trimming cost V 0 bases and J 1 base; bases outside gene matches: 3. The CDR3 runs 15 residues. Germline loops: CDR1 LGHNA, CDR2 YSLEER. Here the CDR3 DNA reads TGCGCCAGCAGCCAAGAAACAGGGGAATCCTACGAGCAGTACTTC. Protein sequence: CASSQETGESYEQYF.